The 2 T cell receptor beta chains below all came from one sample that was sequenced in a study of metastatic and nonmetastatic thyroid tumors. TCRdb re-clonotyped the PCR reads via MiXCR. Among some 15,000 clones listed, about 25% were seen once. Thyroid surgery had not been preceded by any treatment in any patient. The sequencing input was blood. The source is a male donor with papillary thyroid cancer or a benign thyroid nodule (not recorded which). Some clones in this sample may be carry-over from other donors' samples.

This clone was seen many times. Mismatch with germline at one junction end may stem from a read error. This chain joins TRBV7-7 and TRBJ2-2; no clear D gene. Germline loops: CDR1 SSHAT, CDR2 FNYEAQ (reference sequence). The CDR3 contains 13 residues. This CDR3 reads CASSLGNTGELFF. In DNA, the CDR3 is TGTGCTAGCAGCCTAGGCAACACCGGGGAGCTGTTTTTT.

The J gene is TRBJ2-7, the V gene TRBV11-3; 7 bases fit TRBD1. From germline, CDR1 is SGHNT and CDR2 YENEEA. This CDR3 contains 15 residues. Trimming cost V 5 bases and J 1 base; bases outside gene matches: 8. The CDR3 region has the DNA TGTGCCAGCAGCAGACAGGGCCTTGATTCCTACGAGCAGTACTTC. Its translation: CASSRQGLDSYEQYF.